This T cell receptor beta chain was identified during a study of blood T cell repertoires in COVID-19. Measured with immunoSEQ multiplex PCR; TCRdb has only the in-frame clones, and not every one. This table holds 150,000 to 200,000 clones, roughly 88% found once. CDR3 size: 13 residues. Deletions cut 8 bases from V and 2 bases from J, with 14 bases between. The germline gives CDR1 SQVTM, CDR2 ANQGSEA. This chain links TRBV29-1 with TRBJ2-3; a weak D match, TRBD2 (5 bases). The receptor's source is a man in his sixties with acute or convalescent COVID-19. The source material was peripheral blood. The CDR3: CSFEDSITDTQYF. CDR3 nucleotide sequence: TGCAGCTTCGAGGACTCCATCACAGATACGCAGTATTTT.